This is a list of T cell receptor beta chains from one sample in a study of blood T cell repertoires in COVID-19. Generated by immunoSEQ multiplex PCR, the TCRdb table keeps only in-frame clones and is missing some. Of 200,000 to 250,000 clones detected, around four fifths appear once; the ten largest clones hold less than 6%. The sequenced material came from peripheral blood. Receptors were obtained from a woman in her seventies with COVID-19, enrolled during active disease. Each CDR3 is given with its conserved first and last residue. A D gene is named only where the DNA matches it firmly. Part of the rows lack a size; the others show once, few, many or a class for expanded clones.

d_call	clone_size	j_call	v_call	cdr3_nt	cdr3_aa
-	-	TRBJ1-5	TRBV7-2	TGTGCCAGCAGCCCCCGGGGAGGGCCCCAGCATTTT	CASSPRGGPQHF
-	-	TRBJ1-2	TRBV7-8	TGTGCCAGCAGCTTAGTCGGCCAGGGTAACTATGGCTACACCTTC	CASSLVGQGNYGYTF
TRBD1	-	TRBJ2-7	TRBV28	TGTGCCAGCAGTTTGGGCCCCGGGACAGGGACCTACGAGCAGTACTTC	CASSLGPGTGTYEQYF
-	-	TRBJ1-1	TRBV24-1	TGTGCCACCAGTGATCGCGGGGGTGCTGAAGCTTTCTTT	CATSDRGGAEAFF
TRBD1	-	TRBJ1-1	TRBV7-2	TGTGCCAGCAGCTCACAGGGGGCGGGAACTGAAGCTTTCTTT	CASSSQGAGTEAFF
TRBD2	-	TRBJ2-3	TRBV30	TGTGCCTGGAGTAGAAGCGGGAAACGCACAGATACGCAGTATTTT	CAWSRSGKRTDTQYF
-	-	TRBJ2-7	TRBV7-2	TGTGCCAGCAGCTTGGGCGGGACCAGCGCGGACGAGCAGTACTTC	CASSLGGTSADEQYF
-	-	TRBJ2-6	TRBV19	TGTGCCAGTAGTATATTGGGTCCTAGGCCTGGGGCCAACGTCCTGACTTTC	CASSILGPRPGANVLTF
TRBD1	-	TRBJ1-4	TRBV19	TGTGCCAGTAGTGGACGTACAGGGGATGTACCTGAAAAACTGTTTTTT	CASSGRTGDVPEKLFF
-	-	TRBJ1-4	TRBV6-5	TGTGCCAGCAGCCTCGACAGAAATGAAAAACTGTTTTTT	CASSLDRNEKLFF
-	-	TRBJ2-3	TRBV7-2	TGTGCCAGCAGCTTAGTGGGGGGAGTGTCCGCAGATACGCAGTATTTT	CASSLVGGVSADTQYF
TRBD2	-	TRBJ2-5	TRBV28	TGTGCCAGCAGCCCAGTGGGCGGGGGCCAAGAGACCCAGTACTTC	CASSPVGGGQETQYF
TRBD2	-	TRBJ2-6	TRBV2	TGTGCCAGCAGTGCGGGAGGGGCTGGGGCCAACGTCCTGACTTTC	CASSAGGAGANVLTF
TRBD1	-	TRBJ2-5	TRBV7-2	TGTGCCAGCAGCCCGCGGCGCCAGGACAGGAACCAGTACTTC	CASSPRRQDRNQYF
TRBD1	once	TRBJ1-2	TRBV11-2	TGTGCCAGCAGCTCCAACTCAGGGGGATACTATGGCTACACCTTC	CASSSNSGGYYGYTF
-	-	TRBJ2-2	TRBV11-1	TGTGCCAGTAGCCACAGGTCCCGAGACACCGGGGAGCTGTTTTTT	CASSHRSRDTGELFF
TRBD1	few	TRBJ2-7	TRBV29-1	TGCAGCGCACAGGGGCCCAGGGAGCAGTACTTC	CSAQGPREQYF
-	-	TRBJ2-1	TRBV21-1	TGTGCCAGCAGAGGCAGGGGAACCCCCCAGTTCTTC	CASRGRGTPQFF
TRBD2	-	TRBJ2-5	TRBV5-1	TGCGCCAGCAGCCTAGGGACTAGCGGGATCGAGACCCAGTACTTC	CASSLGTSGIETQYF
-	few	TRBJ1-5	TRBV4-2	TGTGCCAGCAGCCAAGATCGGGGGAGCAATCAGCCCCAGCATTTT	CASSQDRGSNQPQHF
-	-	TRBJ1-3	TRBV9	TGTGCCAGCAGCGGGCCCTCTGGAAACACCATATATTTT	CASSGPSGNTIYF
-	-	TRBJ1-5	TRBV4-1	TGCGCCAGCAGCCAAGATCTCGGCAGGGCGAACCAGCCCCAGCATTTT	CASSQDLGRANQPQHF
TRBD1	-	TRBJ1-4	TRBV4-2	TGTGCCAGCAGCCAAGGCGATAGACAGGGAGCTAATGAAAAACTGTTTTTT	CASSQGDRQGANEKLFF
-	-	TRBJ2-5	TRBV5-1	TGCGCCAGCAGCTTCGGTAACCGAGAGACCCAGTACTTC	CASSFGNRETQYF
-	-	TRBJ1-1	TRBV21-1	TGTGCCAGCAGCCTCCGAGGGGGGGAGCTGAACACTGAAGCTTTCTTT	CASSLRGGELNTEAFF
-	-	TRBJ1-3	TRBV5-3	TGTGCCAGAAGCCCAACCTCCGGACAATCTGGAAACACCATATATTTT	CARSPTSGQSGNTIYF
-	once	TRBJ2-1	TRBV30	TGTGCCGGAGACGACAGTCTCTACAATGAGCAGTTCTTC	CAGDDSLYNEQFF
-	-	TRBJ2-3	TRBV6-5	TGTGCCAGCAGTCCCGACTCGTACACAGATACGCAGTATTTT	CASSPDSYTDTQYF
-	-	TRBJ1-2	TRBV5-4	TGTGCCAGCAGCTCCCGCCAGGCTTCTAACTATGGCTACACCTTC	CASSSRQASNYGYTF
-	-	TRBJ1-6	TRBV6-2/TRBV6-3	TGTGCCAGCAGTTACATCGGGGAACGGGGTAATTCACCCCTCCACTTT	CASSYIGERGNSPLHF
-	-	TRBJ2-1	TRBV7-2	TGTGCCAGCAGCTTAGAGCGGAACCGGTACAATGAGCAGTTCTTC	CASSLERNRYNEQFF
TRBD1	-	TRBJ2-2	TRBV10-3	TGTGCCATCAGGGACAGGGGGAACACCGGGGAGCTGTTTTTT	CAIRDRGNTGELFF
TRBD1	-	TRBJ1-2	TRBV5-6	TGTGCCAGCAGCAGGGACAGGGGCGGCTATGGCTACACCTTC	CASSRDRGGYGYTF
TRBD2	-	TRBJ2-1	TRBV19	TGTGCCAGTAGTGGACTAGCGGGACGGGTAAAGTACAATGAGCAGTTCTTC	CASSGLAGRVKYNEQFF
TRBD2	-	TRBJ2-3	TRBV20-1	TGCAGTGCTAGTGGCTTTGTGGGACTAGCGGGAGCTAGCACAGATACGCAGTATTTT	CSASGFVGLAGASTDTQYF
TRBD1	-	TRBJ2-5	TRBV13	TGTGCCAGCAGCTTAGTCTTGCCGGGACAGTCGGAGACCCAGTACTTC	CASSLVLPGQSETQYF